Below, 15 T cell receptor beta chains from the same sample are listed, as sequenced in a study of T cell repertoires in cytomegalovirus infection. TCRdb redid the calling of the reads with MiXCR, one entry per CDR3 protein. The top ten clones hold around 13% of a sample with 650,000 to 850,000 distinct CDR3 sequences, around 29% of them seen once. The antigens for these receptors are not known. Sequencing used cultured CD8+ T cells from PBMCs, obtained from culture after CMV antigen stimulation. The receptors come from a human donor in good health (CMV status not recorded). Some clones in this sample may be carry-over from other donors' samples.

The chain links TRBV28 to TRBJ2-3; maybe TRBD2 (6 bases). Germline V gives CDR1 MDHEN, CDR2 SYDVKM. The CDR3 has 15 amino acids. Trimming removed 7 bases at V and 0 bases at J, with 14 bases between. The CDR3 DNA reads TGTGCCAGCATCTCCGGCGGGGACAGCACAGATACGCAGTATTTT. It translates to CASISGGDSTDTQYF.

The CDR3 here is CASSPPLGWVRVETESTDTQYF. CDR3 sequence (DNA): TGTGCCAGCAGCCCCCCCCTCGGATGGGTCCGGGTGGAAACGGAAAGCACAGATACGCAGTATTTT. V usage is TRBV7-6 and J usage is TRBJ2-3; D uncertain. The CDR3 contains 22 residues. V lost 5 bases, J lost 0 bases, and 33 bases lay in between. From germline, CDR1 is SGHVS and CDR2 FNYEAQ.

The V gene is TRBV12-3 or TRBV12-4, the J gene TRBJ2-5; a possible D gene is TRBD2 (5 bases). Trimming cost V 6 bases and J 5 bases, with 16 bases left between them. The CDR3 is made up of 14 amino acids. The CDR3 spells CASSPSGWRETQYF. The DNA for the CDR3 is TGTGCCAGCAGCCCCTCGGGATGGCGGGAGACCCAGTACTTC.

The chain recombines TRBV7-9 with TRBJ1-5, with D uncertain. CDR3 length: 17 residues. Germline V lookup: CDR1 SEHNR, CDR2 FQNEAQ (reference sequence). Trimming took 5 bases from V and 0 from J, leaving 17 bases between them. CDR3 sequence (DNA): TGTGCCAGCAGCAGAGTCGGCAGTAAGCATAGCAATCAGCCCCAGCATTTT. Amino acid sequence: CASSRVGSKHSNQPQHF.

The chain has TRBV7-2 and TRBJ2-5; 11 nucleotides line up with TRBD1. CDR3 length equals 15 residues. Germline V lookup: CDR1 SGHTA, CDR2 FQGNSA. V gave up 4 bases and J gave up 5 bases; unmatched junction bases: 6. CDR3 region: CASSWTGGMLETQYF. Here the CDR3 DNA reads TGTGCCAGCAGCTGGACAGGGGGCATGTTGGAGACCCAGTACTTC.

This clonotype was picked up many times. This chain connects TRBV7-3 to TRBJ2-7, with D perhaps matching TRBD1 (6 bases). There are 14 residues in the CDR3. From germline, CDR1 is SGHTA and CDR2 FQGTGA. The V gene lost 5 bases and the J gene lost 2 bases, with 13 bases spanning the gap. The CDR3 nucleotides read TGTGCCAGCAGCCCCGGGACATCTCCCTACGAGCAGTACGTC. Translated, it gives CASSPGTSPYEQYV.

This clonotype turned up a few times. This chain connects TRBV7-2 to TRBJ2-1; perhaps TRBD2 as D (6 bases). The CDR3 loop spans 12 amino acids. The germline CDR1 and CDR2 sequences are SGHTA and FQGNSA. Trimming shortened V by 3 bases and J by 10 bases, and 10 bases separated the two germline ends. In DNA form, the CDR3 reads TGTGCCAGCAGCTTTCCGGGGGTCGAGCAGTTCTTC. Translation gives CASSFPGVEQFF.

The chain joins TRBV7-9 to TRBJ2-4; 10 bases map to TRBD1. Germline V gene lookup returns CDR1 SEHNR and CDR2 FQNEAQ (reference sequence). This CDR3 spans 17 amino acids. The ends lost 1 base at V and 2 bases at J; junction bases unmatched: 5. The CDR3 DNA is TGTGCCAGCAGCTTAGGGGGACAGGGGTTATCCAAAAACATTCAGTACTTC. Its protein is CASSLGGQGLSKNIQYF.

CDR3 in DNA: TGTGCCAGCAGCCCTGTAAGTAGCAATCAGCCCCAGCATTTT. This sequence encodes CASSPVSSNQPQHF. The J gene is TRBJ1-5, the V gene TRBV6-1; D is unresolved. The CDR3 runs to 14 residues. V gave up 6 bases and J gave up 0 bases, with 9 bases separating them. Looked up from germline, CDR1 is MNHNS and CDR2 is SASEGT.

The sample holds a few counts of this clonotype. The J gene is TRBJ2-1, the V gene TRBV7-6; 10 bases are a match to TRBD2. The germline V gene encodes CDR1 SGHVS and CDR2 FNYEAQ. Unmatched junction bases numbered 7, after V lost 4 bases and J lost 4 bases. The CDR3 spans 16 residues. The DNA for the CDR3 is TGTGCCAGCAGCTACAAAGCGGGGGGGACTTACAATGAGCAGTTCTTC. Its protein product is CASSYKAGGTYNEQFF.

This clonotype turned up a few times. The DNA of the CDR3 is TGTGCCAGCAGTTACCTCGGACAGGGTGTTGAGAACACTGAAGCTTTCTTT. Translating it yields CASSYLGQGVENTEAFF. V usage is TRBV6-6 and J usage is TRBJ1-1; 8 nucleotides agree with TRBD1. The germline V gene has CDR1 MNHNY and CDR2 SVGAGI (reference sequence). Germline trimming cut 2 bases from V and 1 base from J; bases unmatched to any gene: 9. The CDR3 covers 17 residues.

This clonotype was seen a few times. The V gene is TRBV11-3, the J gene TRBJ2-2; D is unclear. V dropped 5 bases and J dropped 2 bases, with 12 bases sitting between them. Looked up from germline, CDR1 is SGHNT and CDR2 is YENEEA. CDR3 length equals 15 residues. The chain's CDR3 is CASSPEGINTGELFF. The CDR3 DNA follows: TGTGCCAGCAGCCCGGAAGGGATCAACACCGGGGAGCTGTTTTTT.

The V call is TRBV6-6, the J call TRBJ1-1; 7 positions agree with TRBD1. Germline CDR1 is MNHNY and CDR2 is SVGAGI (reference sequence). With V trimmed by 0 bases and J by 3 bases, 4 bases remained unmatched. This CDR3 comprises 15 residues. The CDR3 is CASSYSRGRDTEAFF. The CDR3 region has the DNA TGTGCCAGCAGTTACTCGAGGGGGCGCGACACTGAAGCTTTCTTT.

This clonotype was counted between two and nine times. This chain links TRBV12-5 with TRBJ2-7; tentatively, D is TRBD2 (6 bases). The CDR3 has 18 amino acids. CDR1 LGHNT and CDR2 FRNRAP come from the germline V gene. V lost 1 base and J lost 0, with 19 bases in between. DNA of the CDR3: TGTGCTAGTGGTTTGGGGGAGGAGAATCGGGCCAGCTCCTACGAGCAGTACTTC. It yields the protein CASGLGEENRASSYEQYF. Complete variable domain (other parts from reference TRBV12-5 and TRBJ2-7): DARVTQTPRHKVTEMGQEVTMRCQPILGHNTVFWYRQTMMQGLELLAYFRNRAPLDDSGMPKDRFSAEMPDATLATLKIQPSEPRDSAVYFCASGLGEENRASSYEQYFGPGTRLTVT.

This clonotype was recorded at least ten times. This sequence joins TRBV11-2 and TRBJ2-5; D might be TRBD2 (5 bases). Trimming shortened V by 7 bases and J by 2 bases, and 14 bases separated the two germline ends. This CDR3 comprises 14 residues. Germline lookup yields CDR1 SGHAT and CDR2 FQNNGV. CDR3 nucleotides: TGTGCCAGCACGTCTGGGAGTCCTCAAGAGACCCAGTACTTC. Translated: CASTSGSPQETQYF.